Listed here are 30 T cell receptor beta chains from one sample, sequenced in a study of OX40 agonist ivuxolimab in advanced cancers. Libraries came from the immunoSEQ multiplex PCR assay. The immuneACCESS repertoire file appears here via TCRdb, limited to in-frame rearrangements. These files lack a portion of the clones; in checked studies, under half of the deficit traces to unresolved V genes, and the cause of the others is not known. The table for this sample lists approximately 80,000 clones; roughly nine tenths of them were counted only once. The ten largest clones add up to roughly 0.19% of the sample. The input for sequencing was CD4+ or CD8+ T cells sorted from blood, taken in a trial of the OX40 agonist ivuxolimab. The origin of the receptors is an adult with an advanced solid tumor such as melanoma, head and neck, liver or kidney cancer.

The CDR3 region is CASTRTGRVSGDVLTF. The CDR3 DNA follows: TGCGCCAGCACTCGAACAGGGAGAGTATCCGGGGACGTCCTGACTTTC. This sequence joins TRBV5-1 and TRBJ2-6; D might be TRBD1 (6 bases). Trimming took off 6 bases at V and 11 bases at J, with 24 bases between the two ends. This CDR3 has 16 amino acids. Germline V gene data show CDR1 as SGHRS and CDR2 as YFSETQ.

This chain's CDR3 is CASSERGVSYNSPLHF. The CDR3, as DNA: TGTGCCAGCAGTGAAAGGGGGGTTAGCTATAATTCACCCCTCCACTTT. The rearrangement joins TRBV6-1 to TRBJ1-6; a possible D gene is TRBD1 (6 bases). CDR3 size: 16 residues. Per germline, CDR1 MNHNS and CDR2 SASEGT. The V and J ends lost 2 bases and 3 bases respectively, with 11 bases between them.

As for this clone: The same CDR3 arises from other DNA sequences in this sample as well. The rearrangement links TRBV11-2 to TRBJ1-3, with D possibly TRBD1 on 5 matching bases. CDR1 is SGHAT and CDR2 is FQNNGV in the germline V gene. V was pared by 1 base and J by 2 bases, with 12 bases between. This CDR3 has 16 residues. DNA for the CDR3: TGTGCCAGCAGCTTAGGCCTGGGGGGTGCTGGAAACACCATATATTTT. This encodes CASSLGLGGAGNTIYF.

In its sample, this clone was seen once. This sequence joins TRBV19 and TRBJ2-2, with a tentative D call TRBD2 (5 bases). Germline CDR1 reads LNHDA; CDR2 reads SQIVND (reference sequence). The CDR3 has 14 residues. The germline V and J ends were trimmed by 9 bases and 4 bases, with 15 bases remaining between them. The CDR3 region is CASALSGATGELFF. The CDR3 coding sequence is TGTGCCAGCGCCCTGAGCGGAGCCACCGGGGAGCTGTTTTTT.

V is TRBV9 and J is TRBJ1-1; a possible D gene is TRBD1 (5 bases). This CDR3 is built from 15 residues. V was shortened by 0 bases and J by 0 bases, with 9 bases between the two germline ends. Looked up from germline, CDR1 is SGDLS and CDR2 is YYNGEE. Here the CDR3 DNA reads TGTGCCAGCAGCGTAGGGGACCATTTGAACACTGAAGCTTTCTTT. It codes for CASSVGDHLNTEAFF.

The rearrangement joins TRBV5-1 to TRBJ2-3; D not certain. CDR3 size: 15 residues. The germline V gene has CDR1 SGHRS and CDR2 YFSETQ. Between the trimmed V and J ends, which lost 2 bases and 2 bases, there was a span of 12 bases. The CDR3 coding sequence is TGCGCCAGCAGCTTCATACCCCTTGACACAGATACGCAGTATTTT. Amino acids: CASSFIPLDTDTQYF.

The rearrangement uses TRBV7-8 and TRBJ2-6; D assignment may be TRBD1 or TRBD2 (6 bases each). CDR3 length: 14 amino acids. CDR1 is SGHVS, CDR2 FQNEAQ, per germline. The V gene lost 10 bases and the J gene lost 4 bases, with 14 bases spanning the gap. The CDR3 region is CATRGLLGANVLTF. DNA for the CDR3: TGTGCCACCCGGGGGCTTTTGGGGGCCAACGTCCTGACTTTC.

This chain links TRBV6-5 with TRBJ1-1; D remains ambiguous. Germline CDR1 MNHEY, CDR2 SVGAGI. The CDR3 length is 13 residues. V was clipped by 3 bases and J by 6 bases, with 11 bases between them. The CDR3 is CASSYSRVSEAFF. In nucleotides, the CDR3 is TGTGCCAGCAGTTATTCGCGAGTCTCTGAAGCTTTCTTT.

The chain carries TRBV6-1 and TRBJ2-7, with D possibly TRBD2 on 5 matching bases. CDR1 and CDR2 from the germline V gene are MNHNS and SASEGT. The CDR3 contains 12 residues. Trimming cost V 10 bases and J 1 base, with 11 bases left between them. CDR3 protein: CATRTVSYEQYV. The CDR3 coding sequence is TGTGCCACCAGGACTGTATCCTACGAGCAGTACGTC.

Here the CDR3 reads CASSQALAQGANTIYF. As DNA, the CDR3 is TGTGCCAGCAGCCAAGCTTTGGCTCAGGGGGCAAACACCATATATTTT. V and J are TRBV4-2 and TRBJ1-3; 8 bases match TRBD1. The V segment lost 1 base and the J segment 6 bases; nucleotides outside the gene matches: 8. This CDR3 has 16 amino acids. CDR1 LGHNA and CDR2 YNFKEQ come from the germline V gene.

The CDR3 nucleotides read TGTGCCAGCAGCTCACGGCGGGAGGGGGAGCTGTTTTTT. Protein sequence: CASSSRREGELFF. The chain has TRBV7-2 and TRBJ2-2, with 7 bases that match TRBD2. CDR1 and CDR2 (germline): SGHTA, FQGNSA. J gave up 8 bases and V 4 bases, and 4 bases lay outside the gene matches. CDR3 length: 13 residues. Using reference TRBV7-2 and TRBJ2-2 for the parts outside the CDR3, the full variable domain is GAGVSQSPSNKVTEKGKDVELRCDPISGHTALYWYRQSLGQGLEFLIYFQGNSAPDKSGLPSDRFSAERTGGSVSTLTIQRTQQEDSAVYLCASSSRREGELFFGEGSRLTVL.

V is TRBV10-3 and J is TRBJ1-1; a weak D match, TRBD1 (6 bases). The V gene lost 5 bases and the J gene lost 1 base, with 8 bases spanning the gap. The CDR3 loop spans 13 amino acids. Germline CDR1 ENHRY, CDR2 SYGVKD. The CDR3 reads CAISPDRNTEAFF. The CDR3 nucleotides read TGTGCCATCAGTCCGGACAGGAACACTGAAGCTTTCTTT.

The chain couples TRBV5-5 to TRBJ1-5; TRBD1 might be the D (5 bases). There are 14 residues in the CDR3. Trimming took off 4 bases at V and 5 bases at J, with 13 bases between the two ends. In germline, CDR1 is SGHKS, CDR2 YYEKEE (reference sequence). CDR3 loop: CASSRGTADQPQHF. The CDR3 DNA is TGTGCCAGCAGCCGTGGGACTGCAGATCAGCCCCAGCATTTT.

The gene calls are TRBV6-1 and TRBJ2-7; 7 bases match TRBD1. Germline V gives CDR1 MNHNS, CDR2 SASEGT. There are 14 residues in the CDR3. V lost 8 bases to trimming and J lost 4 bases; unmatched junction nucleotides: 11. CDR3 DNA: TGTGCCAGCCTTTCCGGGACAGCCTTTTACGAGCAGTACGTC. Encoded protein: CASLSGTAFYEQYV.

The chain links TRBV27 to TRBJ1-1; unclear D gene. The germline V and J ends were trimmed by 3 bases and 0 bases, with 8 bases remaining between them. The CDR3 sequence is 14 residues long. Germline V CDR1 and CDR2: MNHEY, SMNVEV (reference sequence). CDR3 nucleotide sequence: TGTGCCAGCAGTTTCGCAGGTATGAACACTGAAGCTTTCTTT. It yields the protein CASSFAGMNTEAFF.

The chain has TRBV18 and TRBJ1-1, with TRBD1 identical over 8 bases. CDR3 size: 15 residues. Unmatched junction bases numbered 7, after V lost 6 bases and J lost 1 base. Germline CDR1 and CDR2: KGHSH and LQKENI. CDR3 sequence (DNA): TGTGCCAGCTCGCTTACAGGGGGAACGAACACTGAAGCTTTCTTT. Its protein product is CASSLTGGTNTEAFF.

The sample holds one count of this clone. V is TRBV28 and J is TRBJ2-7; 9 positions match TRBD1. CDR3 size: 15 residues. The junction had 5 bases not matched to a gene; V was cut back by 5 bases and J by 0 bases. Looked up from germline, CDR1 is MDHEN and CDR2 is SYDVKM. In nucleotides, the CDR3 is TGTGCCAGCAGTGGACCGGGACAGGGCTCCTACGAGCAGTACGTC. Translating gives CASSGPGQGSYEQYV.

This clone was detected once. The rearrangement joins TRBV5-4 to TRBJ2-1, with a possible D match to TRBD2 (5 bases). The CDR3 has 14 residues. V was cut by 2 bases and J by 3 bases, with 9 bases left in between. The germline V gene encodes CDR1 SGHNT and CDR2 YYREEE (reference sequence). CDR3 nucleotides: TGTGCCAGCAGCTTACGCCGGGACTACAATGAGCAGTTCTTC. It translates to CASSLRRDYNEQFF.

This rearrangement joins TRBV5-8 to TRBJ2-7, with 14 positions matching TRBD2. The trim removed 4 bases at V and 6 bases at J, leaving 6 bases unmatched. Germline loops: CDR1 SGHTS, CDR2 YDEGEE. This CDR3 is built from 15 residues. CDR3 region: CASSKTSGRASEQYF. CDR3 nucleotide sequence: TGTGCCAGCAGCAAGACTAGCGGGAGGGCCAGCGAGCAGTACTTC. Full variable domain (remainder filled in from reference TRBV5-8 and TRBJ2-7): EAGVTQSPTHLIKTRGQQATLRCSPISGHTSVYWYQQALGLGLQFLLWYDEGEERNRGNFPPRFSGRQFPNYSSELNVNALELEDSALYLCASSKTSGRASEQYFGPGTRLTVT.

The CDR3 coding sequence is TGCGCCAGCAGCTCAGCAGGGATGTCGAACACTGAAGCTTTCTTT. Its translation is CASSSAGMSNTEAFF. The chain joins TRBV5-1 to TRBJ1-1; D is perhaps TRBD1 (5 bases). Between the trimmed V and J ends, which lost 3 bases and 1 base, there was a span of 13 bases. CDR3 length: 15 amino acids. The germline V gene has CDR1 SGHRS and CDR2 YFSETQ.

The V call is TRBV6-4, the J call TRBJ1-2; 7 bases match TRBD1. V lost 4 bases and J lost 8; bases outside the gene matches: 7. CDR1 and CDR2 (germline): MRHNA, SNTAGT. There are 13 residues in the CDR3. The CDR3 DNA follows: TGTGCCAGCAGTGTTGGGGACAGCGGGGGCTACACCTTC. As protein: CASSVGDSGGYTF.

The chain uses TRBV29-1 and TRBJ1-1, with TRBD1 matching over 10 bases. CDR3 length: 12 residues. The germline V gene encodes CDR1 SQVTM and CDR2 ANQGSEA. This chain's CDR3 is CGAGQGFTEAFF. CDR3 coding DNA: TGCGGGGCGGGACAGGGGTTCACTGAAGCTTTCTTT.

J is TRBJ2-7 and V is TRBV28; D is perhaps TRBD2 (7 bases). Trimming removed 2 bases at V and 7 bases at J, with 18 bases between. This CDR3 has 15 amino acids. Germline values: CDR1 MDHEN, CDR2 SYDVKM. CDR3 DNA: TGTGCCAGCAGTTTACAGGAGGGGGGGGAAAGGGAGCAGTACTTC. Its protein product is CASSLQEGGEREQYF.

The chain joins TRBV7-4 to TRBJ2-7, with a weak D call TRBD1 (6 bases). V lost 5 bases, J lost 6 bases, and 29 bases lay in between. Germline CDR1 and CDR2: SGHVT and SQSDAQ. The length of the CDR3 is 18 residues. The CDR3 sequence: CASSPKPPTQGCHGEQYV. The CDR3, as DNA: TGTGCCAGCAGCCCAAAACCCCCTACCCAGGGGTGTCATGGCGAGCAGTACGTC.

The chain links TRBV19 to TRBJ1-2; 9 nucleotides agree with TRBD1. The CDR3 has 15 residues. Per germline, CDR1 LNHDA and CDR2 SQIVND (reference sequence). V lost 4 bases and J lost 2; bases outside the gene matches: 5. The CDR3: CASSNAGTGNYGYTF. The CDR3 region has the DNA TGTGCCAGTAGTAATGCCGGGACAGGGAACTATGGCTACACCTTC.

This clone showed up just once. The J gene is TRBJ2-5, the V gene TRBV20-1; D unresolved. The CDR3 extends over 11 amino acids. Per germline, CDR1 DFQATT and CDR2 SNEGSKA (reference sequence). V was pared by 6 bases and J by 5 bases, with 10 bases between. The CDR3 DNA is TGCAGTGCCCCGACCCGGGAGACCCAGTACTTC. Its protein product is CSAPTRETQYF.

The chain joins TRBV14 to TRBJ2-1, with 12 bases identical to TRBD2. Trimming took 4 bases from V and 4 from J; bases not matched to a gene: 5. The CDR3 is 16 residues long. Germline CDR1 reads SGHDN; CDR2 reads FVKESK. The CDR3 sequence is CASSPLTSGGYNEQFF. The CDR3 DNA reads TGTGCCAGCAGCCCCCTTACTAGCGGGGGGTACAATGAGCAGTTCTTC. Full variable domain (remainder filled in from reference TRBV14 and TRBJ2-1): EAGVTQFPSHSVIEKGQTVTLRCDPISGHDNLYWYRRVMGKEIKFLLHFVKESKQDESGMPNNRFLAERTGGTYSTLKVQPAELEDSGVYFCASSPLTSGGYNEQFFGPGTRLTVL.

This chain connects TRBV5-1 to TRBJ2-3, with 9 positions matching TRBD2. CDR3 length: 16 amino acids. J gave up 3 bases and V 0 bases, and 5 bases lay outside the gene matches. Germline CDR1 is SGHRS and CDR2 is YFSETQ. CDR3: CASSLAGGGATDTQYF. Written as DNA, the CDR3 is TGCGCCAGCAGCTTGGCTGGCGGGGGGGCAACAGATACGCAGTATTTT.

The rearrangement joins TRBV28 to TRBJ1-5; D call uncertain. There are 13 residues in the CDR3. V dropped 2 bases and J dropped 9 bases, with 11 bases sitting between them. Germline V lookup: CDR1 MDHEN, CDR2 SYDVKM. The CDR3: CASSLTGAGPQHF. The CDR3 DNA is TGTGCCAGCAGTTTAACGGGCGCCGGGCCCCAGCATTTT.

V is TRBV7-2 and J is TRBJ2-7; D uncertain. The CDR3 has 12 residues. CDR1 SGHTA and CDR2 FQGNSA come from the germline V gene. V lost 4 bases, J lost 4 bases, and 8 bases lay in between. The DNA for the CDR3 is TGTGCCAGCAGCTCGACTTCTTACGAGCAGTACTTC. This codes for CASSSTSYEQYF.